What follows are 21 T cell receptor beta chains derived from one specimen sequenced in a study of CD8+ T cells in alopecia areata. cDNA serving as the sequencing template came from extracted, reverse transcribed RNA. Only in-frame clones appear in the TCRdb table, and some are missing; sequencing was by immunoSEQ multiplex PCR. The repertoire holds about 200,000 clones, with just over 55% as singletons. Sequences were obtained from CD8+ T cells sorted from blood. The receptors here all came from a human donor in good health.

Only a few counts were recorded for this clone. The V and J genes are TRBV4-2 and TRBJ2-7; possibly TRBD1 for D (6 bases). Germline V gene data show CDR1 as LGHNA and CDR2 as YNFKEQ. This CDR3 spans 14 amino acids. V shed 1 base and J shed 3 bases, with 10 bases lying between them. The CDR3 coding sequence is TGTGCCAGCAGCCAAGGCGAACAGGGCTACGAGCAGTACTTC. The encoded protein is CASSQGEQGYEQYF.

This clone was observed a handful of times. The chain joins TRBV23-1 to TRBJ1-1, with 7 positions matching TRBD1. TRBV23-1 is given ORF status, its function remaining uncertain. The CDR3 extends over 14 amino acids. Trimming took 6 bases from V and 7 from J; bases not matched to a gene: 11. Here the CDR3 reads CASRRGRDRVEAFF. The CDR3 nucleotides are TGCGCCAGCAGGCGGGGGCGTGACAGGGTTGAAGCTTTCTTT.

With respect to this clone: This specimen includes other DNA sequences encoding the same CDR3. V and J are TRBV29-1 and TRBJ2-7; D is ambiguous. The V and J ends lost 2 bases and 3 bases respectively, with 8 bases between them. This CDR3 is built from 12 residues. In germline, CDR1 is SQVTM, CDR2 ANQGSEA. The CDR3: CSVETRDYEQYF. CDR3 nucleotides: TGCAGCGTTGAAACCAGAGACTACGAGCAGTACTTC.

This clone was seen a handful of times. This chain links TRBV4-1 with TRBJ2-7; D remains ambiguous. The CDR3 loop spans 14 amino acids. CDR1 is MGHRA and CDR2 is YSYEKL in the germline V gene. V was clipped by 1 base and J by 2 bases, with 9 bases between them. This chain's CDR3 is CASSQGGKTYEQYF. CDR3 coding DNA: TGCGCCAGCAGCCAAGGGGGAAAGACCTACGAGCAGTACTTC.

This clone was observed a few times. The chain uses TRBV7-9 and TRBJ1-2; D remains ambiguous. Germline loops: CDR1 SEHNR, CDR2 FQNEAQ (reference sequence). V lost 5 bases and J 2 bases, leaving 9 bases between the germline ends. The CDR3 runs 13 residues. The chain's CDR3 is CASSQDPNYGYTF. In nucleotides, the CDR3 is TGTGCCAGCAGCCAAGACCCCAACTATGGCTACACCTTC. Together with reference TRBV7-9 and TRBJ1-2, the CDR3 gives the full variable domain: DTGVSQNPRHKITKRGQNVTFRCDPISEHNRLYWYRQTLGQGPEFLTYFQNEAQLEKSRLLSDRFSAERPKGSFSTLEIQRTEQGDSAMYLCASSQDPNYGYTFGSGTRLTVV.

The rearrangement links TRBV13 to TRBJ2-3; D is uncertain. Germline loops: CDR1 PRHDT, CDR2 FYEKMQ (reference sequence). V was shortened by 5 bases and J by 6 bases, with 21 bases between the two germline ends. The length of the CDR3 is 16 residues. CDR3 sequence (DNA): TGTGCCAGCAGCCCTCCGGGTTGGCCCACAGAGGATACGCAGTATTTT. Translated, it gives CASSPPGWPTEDTQYF.

The chain is built from TRBV9 and TRBJ2-3, with D perhaps matching TRBD1 (5 bases). Trimming stripped 4 bases from V and 6 bases from J, with 15 bases between. In germline, CDR1 is SGDLS, CDR2 YYNGEE. CDR3 length equals 14 residues. The CDR3 region is CASSPTRNRDTQYF. The CDR3 DNA sequence: TGTGCCAGCAGCCCGACGAGAAACAGGGATACGCAGTATTTT.

This chain connects TRBV5-4 to TRBJ2-7; 11 bases agree with TRBD1. Per the germline V gene, CDR1 is SGHNT and CDR2 is YYREEE (reference sequence). With V trimmed by 5 bases and J by 2 bases, 9 bases remained unmatched. This CDR3 spans 16 amino acids. The CDR3 protein is CASRPGQGAKAYEQYF. The CDR3 nucleotides read TGTGCCAGCAGACCCGGACAGGGGGCTAAAGCCTACGAGCAGTACTTC. Looking up the rest from reference TRBV5-4 and TRBJ2-7 gives the full variable domain: ETGVTQSPTHLIKTRGQQVTLRCSSQSGHNTVSWYQQALGQGPQFIFQYYREEENGRGNFPPRFSGLQFPNYSSELNVNALELDDSALYLCASRPGQGAKAYEQYFGPGTRLTVT.

The rearrangement links TRBV5-1 to TRBJ2-7, with 7 bases fitting TRBD2. CDR1 and CDR2 from the germline V gene are SGHRS and YFSETQ. The trim removed 3 bases at V and 0 bases at J, leaving 9 bases unmatched. This CDR3 has 16 amino acids. CDR3 sequence reads: CASSSTFSGGSYEQYF. DNA of the CDR3: TGCGCCAGCAGCTCTACCTTCTCGGGGGGCTCCTACGAGCAGTACTTC.

The rearrangement links TRBV5-6 to TRBJ1-5, with D possibly TRBD1 on 5 matching bases. Germline assignment: CDR1 SGHDT and CDR2 YYEEEE. The CDR3 is 15 residues long. V lost 1 base to trimming and J lost 6 bases, with 14 bases between them. The DNA for the CDR3 is TGTGCCAGCAGCTTGAAGGGGCCTAGCGGTCAGCCCCAGCATTTT. It yields the protein CASSLKGPSGQPQHF.

The V gene is TRBV7-9, the J gene TRBJ2-7; D perhaps matches TRBD2 (6 bases). The CDR3 sequence is 15 residues long. The germline V gene encodes CDR1 SEHNR and CDR2 FQNEAQ (reference sequence). Trimming took 6 bases from V and 7 from J, leaving 22 bases between them. CDR3 sequence: CASSTSWRDPGEQYF. CDR3 bases: TGTGCCAGCAGTACCTCTTGGCGGGACCCAGGGGAGCAGTACTTC.

About this clone: Additional DNA sequences in this sample encode the identical CDR3. The chain carries TRBV27 and TRBJ1-6; 11 nucleotides line up with TRBD1. J was trimmed by 8 bases and V by 4 bases; bases with no gene match: 1. In germline, CDR1 is MNHEY, CDR2 SMNVEV (reference sequence). The CDR3 loop spans 14 amino acids. The CDR3: CASSSGQGDSPLHF. The CDR3 coding sequence is TGTGCCAGCAGTTCGGGACAGGGGGATTCACCCCTCCACTTT.

This clone occurred a few times. CDR3 protein: CASSRRRVWTEAFF. In nucleotides, the CDR3 is TGTGCCAGCAGCCGGAGGCGGGTGTGGACTGAAGCTTTCTTT. The chain uses TRBV13 and TRBJ1-1, with unresolved D. Germline V CDR1 and CDR2: PRHDT, FYEKMQ (reference sequence). With 5 bases removed from V and 5 bases from J, the gap between germline ends came to 15 bases. The CDR3 has 14 amino acids.

This clone was detected only a few times. V gene TRBV9 combines with J gene TRBJ2-5, with unresolved D. The CDR3 runs 15 residues. The germline gives CDR1 SGDLS, CDR2 YYNGEE. Trimming removed 0 bases at V and 5 bases at J, with 14 bases between. CDR3: CASSVGTSLRETQYF. CDR3 nucleotide sequence: TGTGCCAGCAGCGTAGGGACCTCCCTTAGGGAGACCCAGTACTTC.

This rearrangement joins TRBV29-1 to TRBJ1-2; no firm D call. This CDR3 is built from 12 residues. The ends were cut back, 4 bases at V and 6 bases at J, with 12 bases in the middle. Germline CDR1 reads SQVTM; CDR2 reads ANQGSEA. CDR3 DNA: TGCAGCGTTGGAAATCTCGGGGATGGCTACACCTTC. This gives the protein CSVGNLGDGYTF.

A few counts support this clone. The CDR3 DNA reads as TGTGCCATCAGTGAGCCCGAAAGGGCAGCGGGGTTCACAGATACGCAGTATTTT. Amino acids: CAISEPERAAGFTDTQYF. The J gene is TRBJ2-3, the V gene TRBV10-3; TRBD2 matches at 7 bases. The CDR3 has 18 residues. J lost 2 bases, V lost 2 bases, and 13 bases had no gene match. Germline CDR1 and CDR2: ENHRY and SYGVKD.

The count of this clone is one. The chain recombines TRBV6-5 with TRBJ1-1; D unclear. The CDR3 sequence is 13 residues long. Trimming left V 0 bases short and J 5 bases short, with 7 bases between. CDR1 is MNHEY and CDR2 is SVGAGI in the germline V gene. CDR3 in amino acids: CASSYSTWTEAFF. The CDR3 DNA reads TGTGCCAGCAGTTACTCGACCTGGACTGAAGCTTTCTTT.

This clone was observed a handful of times. This sequence joins TRBV19 and TRBJ2-1, with D maybe TRBD2 (6 bases). The CDR3 spans 14 residues. CDR1 is LNHDA and CDR2 is SQIVND in the germline V gene (reference sequence). The germline V and J ends were trimmed by 7 bases and 2 bases, with 12 bases remaining between them. The CDR3 bases are TGTGCCAGTACCATGTCGGGGGCCTACAATGAGCAGTTCTTC. This gives the protein CASTMSGAYNEQFF. Full variable domain (remainder filled in from reference TRBV19 and TRBJ2-1): DGGITQSPKYLFRKEGQNVTLSCEQNLNHDAMYWYRQDPGQGLRLIYYSQIVNDFQKGDIAEGYSVSREKKESFPLTVTSAQKNPTAFYLCASTMSGAYNEQFFGPGTRLTVL.

This clone was picked up a small number of times. This chain links TRBV6-1 with TRBJ2-7; 8 bases are a match to TRBD1. From germline, CDR1 is MNHNS and CDR2 SASEGT. V lost 7 bases and J lost 5; bases outside the gene matches: 13. There are 15 residues in the CDR3. The CDR3 nucleotides read TGTGCCAGCAACGACGGGCCAGGGGGCAGCGACGAGCAGTACTTC. Encoded protein: CASNDGPGGSDEQYF.

Here the CDR3 DNA reads TGTGCCAGCAGCTTAGAGGGTTACGAGCAGTACTTC. Its protein is CASSLEGYEQYF. The V gene is TRBV11-2, the J gene TRBJ2-7; the D is unclear. The CDR3 loop spans 12 amino acids. Trimming removed 0 bases from V and 4 bases from J, with 4 bases in between. Germline CDR1 SGHAT, CDR2 FQNNGV.

This clone came up a few times. The rearrangement uses TRBV29-1 and TRBJ2-7; possible D gene TRBD2, 5 bases. The CDR3 contains 11 residues. The V end was cut by 4 bases, the J end by 6 bases, with 10 bases between. Germline V gives CDR1 SQVTM, CDR2 ANQGSEA. The CDR3 DNA follows: TGCAGCGTTGGCCTCAGCGGCGAGCAGTACTTC. It codes for CSVGLSGEQYF.